What follows are 21 T cell receptor beta chains derived from one specimen sequenced in a study of immune heterogeneity within non-small cell lung tumors. Bulk tumor genomic DNA, around 600 ng per sample, was the template. In surgery, several biopsies were collected from each primary tumor at widely spaced sites. Curative surgical treatment was performed in patients who had newly diagnosed, untreated non-small cell lung cancer. TCR beta CDR3 regions came from multiplex PCR with 32 forward V and 13 reverse J primers. In TCRdb, the multiplex PCR reads were re-called with MiXCR into one record per CDR3 protein. In the table there are 22,000 or so distinct CDR3 sequences, about 30% of which are singletons. Sequenced: lung tumor tissue. The receptors were gathered from a man in his forties with non-small cell lung cancer.

This clonotype ranks as medium-sized. The CDR3 DNA follows: TGCGCCAGCAGCCTGGACAGGGGTCTAAATGAAAAACTGTTTTTT. Its translation: CASSLDRGLNEKLFF. The chain links TRBV4-3 to TRBJ1-4, with 9 bases lining up with TRBD1. The length of the CDR3 is 15 residues. V dropped 4 bases and J dropped 5; count of bases not matched to a gene: 5. Germline CDR1 and CDR2: LGHNA and YSLEER.

This clonotype was recorded a few times. The gene calls are TRBV24-1 and TRBJ2-3; 8 bases are shared with TRBD2. The ends lost 7 bases at V and 2 bases at J; junction bases unmatched: 7. This CDR3 comprises 15 residues. Per germline, CDR1 KGHDR and CDR2 SFDVKD. CDR3 bases: TGTGCCACCAGCCGAGCGGGGGACCCCACAGATACGCAGTATTTT. Its protein product is CATSRAGDPTDTQYF.

Worth noting for this clonotype: A single base separates this from a much larger clone, so it may be a read error. The J gene is TRBJ1-2, the V gene TRBV12-3 or TRBV12-4, with 8 bases identical to TRBD1. The ends lost 9 bases at V and 4 bases at J; junction bases unmatched: 10. This CDR3 has 14 amino acids. CDR3 nucleotides: TGTGCCAGAAATTCGGACAGGGTGGGCTATGGCTACACCTTC. It yields the protein CARNSDRVGYGYTF.

V gene TRBV12-3 or TRBV12-4 combines with J gene TRBJ1-2; maybe TRBD1 (5 bases). Trimming left V 3 bases short and J 12 bases short, with 17 bases between. CDR3 size: 13 residues. As DNA, the CDR3 is TGTGCCAGCAGTTTTGTTCAGGGTCAAGGCCACACCTTC. It codes for CASSFVQGQGHTF.

A few counts support this clonotype. The chain uses TRBV7-8 and TRBJ2-7, with 10 bases fitting TRBD2. Germline V gives CDR1 SGHVS, CDR2 FQNEAQ. Losses at the gene ends were 2 bases for V and 2 bases for J; bases not matched to a gene: 9. This CDR3 region has 17 residues. CDR3 DNA sequence: TGTGCCAGCAGCTTACATGCTAGCGGGAGCACCCCCTACGAGCAGTACTTC. Translating it yields CASSLHASGSTPYEQYF.

For this clonotype: A much larger clonotype is one base distant, so this may be a read error. This chain connects TRBV28 to TRBJ2-2; D assignment may be TRBD1 or TRBD2 (5 bases each). With 7 bases removed from V and 8 bases from J, the gap between germline ends came to 20 bases. Germline loops: CDR1 MDHEN, CDR2 SYDVKM. This CDR3 has 15 amino acids. The CDR3 loop reads CASTAPPLGAGELFF. In DNA form, the CDR3 reads TGTGCCAGCACAGCCCCCCCGCTCGGGGCAGGGGAGCTGTTTTTT.

In its sample, this clonotype is medium-sized. This rearrangement joins TRBV7-8 to TRBJ1-3; D unresolved. The germline V gene encodes CDR1 SGHVS and CDR2 FQNEAQ. V was shortened by 5 bases and J by 2 bases, with 7 bases between the two germline ends. The CDR3 contains 13 residues. CDR3 nucleotide sequence: TGTGCCAGCAGCCCTGGCCCTGGAAACACCATATATTTT. This sequence encodes CASSPGPGNTIYF.

This clonotype was seen many times. The rearrangement uses TRBV20-1 and TRBJ2-7; 8 bases fit TRBD2. Per the germline V gene, CDR1 is DFQATT and CDR2 is SNEGSKA (reference sequence). J gave up 0 bases and V 6 bases, and 7 bases lay outside the gene matches. The CDR3 is 14 amino acids. DNA for the CDR3: TGCAGTGCCACGACTAGCGCGGACTCCTACGAGCAGTACTTC. Its protein product is CSATTSADSYEQYF.

This clonotype was found many times. V gene TRBV10-3 combines with J gene TRBJ2-3; 12 bases fit TRBD1. Unmatched junction bases numbered 8, after V lost 6 bases and J lost 1 base. Germline values: CDR1 ENHRY, CDR2 SYGVKD. This CDR3 comprises 17 residues. The CDR3 loop reads CAISGTGGQYRTDTQYF. CDR3 nucleotide sequence: TGTGCCATCAGCGGGACAGGGGGCCAATACCGCACAGATACGCAGTATTTT.

This clonotype was counted at least ten times. V usage is TRBV12-3 or TRBV12-4 and J usage is TRBJ1-5, with 8 positions matching TRBD1. After removal of 5 bases from V and 5 bases from J, the junction contained 5 bases not matched to a gene. This CDR3 has 14 residues. The CDR3 reads CASSPDRVYQPQHF. The CDR3 DNA follows: TGTGCCAGCAGTCCGGACAGGGTTTATCAGCCCCAGCATTTT.

Turning to this clonotype: This may come from a read error, since a much larger clone is one base off. The chain carries TRBV9 and TRBJ1-1; 8 bases fit TRBD1. The length of the CDR3 is 13 residues. The germline gives CDR1 SGDLS, CDR2 YYNGEE. CDR3 protein: CAISPGGRTEAFF. DNA for the CDR3: TGTGCCATCAGCCCAGGGGGCCGGACTGAAGCTTTCTTT.

This clonotype was counted at least ten times. This chain uses TRBV2 with TRBJ2-3, with 11 bases lining up with TRBD2. The CDR3 runs 14 residues. Germline V gene sequence: CDR1 SNHLY, CDR2 FYNNEI. V shed 9 bases and J 3 bases; nucleotides not matched to a gene: 5. CDR3 sequence (DNA): TGTGCCAGTGCCACTAGCGGGAGTACAGATACGCAGTATTTT. Its protein product is CASATSGSTDTQYF.

This clonotype was recorded a few times. The chain combines TRBV4-3 with TRBJ1-4; weak D call: TRBD1 (6 bases). The length of the CDR3 is 19 residues. The ends were cut back, 3 bases at V and 2 bases at J, with 22 bases in the middle. Germline V gene sequence: CDR1 LGHNA, CDR2 YSLEER. The CDR3 DNA follows: TGCGCCAGCAGCCAGCCCCCATCAGGGGCAGGTGCGACTAATGAAAAACTGTTTTTT. The encoded protein is CASSQPPSGAGATNEKLFF.

V and J are TRBV6-1 and TRBJ2-6; tentatively, D is TRBD1 or TRBD2 (5 bases each). Trimming cost V 6 bases and J 7 bases, with 16 bases left between them. Germline V gene data show CDR1 as MNHNS and CDR2 as SASEGT. CDR3 size: 15 residues. CDR3 nucleotides: TGTGCCAGCAGCCTAGATCCGGGGCCTGCCAACGTCCTGACTTTC. Translating gives CASSLDPGPANVLTF.

This clonotype was detected many times. The chain employs TRBV10-3 and TRBJ2-1, with 8 bases identical to TRBD1. The CDR3 is made up of 14 amino acids. Germline V lookup: CDR1 ENHRY, CDR2 SYGVKD. V lost 6 bases to trimming and J lost 9 bases; unmatched junction nucleotides: 10. CDR3 bases: TGTGCCATCAGGGGACAGGAGGCGGATGGTGAGCAGTTCTTC. This sequence encodes CAIRGQEADGEQFF.

This clonotype has ten or more counts. The chain joins TRBV7-9 to TRBJ1-5, with D possibly TRBD1 on 5 matching bases. V lost 4 bases and J 2 bases, leaving 9 bases between the germline ends. Germline V gene data show CDR1 as SEHNR and CDR2 as FQNEAQ (reference sequence). This CDR3 spans 14 amino acids. Here the CDR3 DNA reads TGTGCCAGCAGCTGGGCGGGGGGCAATCAGCCCCAGCATTTT. This codes for CASSWAGGNQPQHF.

This sequence joins TRBV9 and TRBJ2-1; TRBD2 aligns across 12 bases. The CDR3 contains 15 residues. CDR1 is SGDLS and CDR2 is YYNGEE in the germline V gene. After removal of 3 bases from V and 6 bases from J, the junction contained 4 bases not matched to a gene. Written as DNA, the CDR3 is TGTGCCAGCAGCGCCCTAGCGGGGGGGAGCAATGAGCAGTTCTTC. Its protein product is CASSALAGGSNEQFF.

This chain connects TRBV5-1 to TRBJ1-2; 11 bases line up with TRBD1. The CDR3 spans 15 residues. Germline CDR1 reads SGHRS; CDR2 reads YFSETQ. The trim removed 7 bases at V and 7 bases at J, leaving 12 bases unmatched. The CDR3 DNA reads TGCGCCAGCCGAACCGGGACAGGGGGGAAGGGTGGCTACACCTTC. This encodes CASRTGTGGKGGYTF.

This clonotype was detected ten times or more. The rearrangement joins TRBV20-1 to TRBJ1-1; D call uncertain. CDR1 DFQATT and CDR2 SNEGSKA come from the germline V gene (reference sequence). The CDR3 length is 14 residues. V lost 2 bases, J lost 5 bases, and 15 bases lay in between. The CDR3 DNA is TGCAGTGCTAGACCCGCCCGAGGAGTTACTGAAGCTTTCTTT. It specifies CSARPARGVTEAFF.

This clonotype was counted at least ten times. The chain links TRBV20-1 to TRBJ2-3, with 7 bases aligning to TRBD2. Germline V gene data show CDR1 as DFQATT and CDR2 as SNEGSKA (reference sequence). The CDR3 has 13 residues. J was trimmed by 3 bases and V by 4 bases; bases with no gene match: 4. The CDR3 sequence is CSAKGGSTDTQYF. The CDR3, as DNA: TGCAGTGCTAAAGGCGGGAGTACAGATACGCAGTATTTT.

A remark on this clonotype: This is likely a read error, given that the CDR3 carries no conserved phenylalanine or tryptophan at its end. V is TRBV10-3 and J is TRBJ2-2; 8 bases line up with TRBD1. The V gene's germline CDR1 is ENHRY and CDR2 SYGVKD. This CDR3 has 15 amino acids. V trimming: 4 bases; J trimming: 4 bases; junction bases outside the gene matches: 5. CDR3 amino acids: CAISADRELTGELFL. The CDR3 region has the DNA TGTGCCATCAGTGCGGACAGGGAGCTCACCGGGGAGCTGTTTCTT.